This T cell receptor (beta chain) was sequenced for a study of PD-1 blockade in classical Hodgkin lymphoma. Background on the study: Patients got intravenous nivolumab 3 mg/kg every 2 weeks. Study-wide results and caveats: Patients starting nivolumab under 1 year after ASCT were excluded.

The germline V and J ends were trimmed by 4 bases and 0 bases, with 22 bases remaining between them. Germline CDR1 reads SNHLY; CDR2 reads FYNNEI. This CDR3 comprises 18 residues. TCRdb's copy holds only in-frame clones and misses some; the assay was immunoSEQ multiplex PCR. The sample holds 75,000 to 100,000 clones, approximately 94% seen once. Only one count was recorded for this clone. What it binds is not known. Time point meaning: cycle 4 day 1 (C4D1), after more than five weeks of nivolumab. Each patient's relapse followed autologous stem cell transplantation, and brentuximab vedotin exposure varied.

Sequencing was performed on peripheral blood mononuclear cells (PBMCs), taken before the fourth cycle of nivolumab. The chain recombines TRBV2 with TRBJ2-7; maybe TRBD1 (6 bases). The receptor was isolated from a human donor with classical Hodgkin lymphoma. This chain's CDR3 is CASSGFGGWRISSYEQYF. CDR3 in DNA: TGTGCCAGCAGTGGTTTTGGGGGCTGGCGGATAAGCTCCTACGAGCAGTACTTC.